The entry below describes one TCR beta chain. Its antigen is not identified. The data are from a study of cytomegalovirus exposure and HLA in healthy donors. On the study more broadly: A preliminary data release comprised tens of millions of unique TCRs obtained from HLA-typed donors. General study findings and limits: The productive fraction for most TCR beta V segments was about 90% or about 30% in an earlier analysis. Fewer N-insertions (relative to the 666-donor mean) were reportedly seen in an Asian-associated ancestry cluster in a later analysis.

Though nominally healthy at sampling, donors likely had unrecorded immune exposures. It was with 60 Vbeta and 13 Jbeta primers that the PCR ran. Measured with immunoSEQ multiplex PCR; TCRdb has only the in-frame clones, and not every one. The sample includes some 200,000 clones, roughly 80% of them seen just once. Trimming at V came to 4 bases and at J to 0 bases, leaving 4 bases not matched to a gene. The CDR3 consists of 15 residues. In germline, CDR1 is SNHLY, CDR2 FYNNEI. V and J are TRBV2 and TRBJ2-3, with TRBD2 matching 7 bases. Sequencing input: PBMCs. The sequence was collected from a woman younger than 30 in good health and CMV-seronegative. The CDR3 sequence is CASSGDYRSTDTQYF. In nucleotides, the CDR3 is TGTGCCAGCAGTGGGGACTACCGAAGCACAGATACGCAGTATTTT. Full variable domain (outside the CDR3, taken from reference TRBV2 and TRBJ2-3): EPEVTQTPSHQVTQMGQEVILRCVPISNHLYFYWYRQILGQKVEFLVSFYNNEISEKSEIFDDQFSVERPDGSNFTLKIRSTKLEDSAMYFCASSGDYRSTDTQYFGPGTRLTVL.